What follows are 22 T cell receptor beta chains derived from one specimen sequenced in a study of immune heterogeneity within non-small cell lung tumors. TCR beta CDR3 regions came from multiplex PCR with 32 forward V and 13 reverse J primers. TCRdb recomputed calls from the multiplex PCR reads with MiXCR, one row per CDR3 protein. This table has over 14,000 distinct CDR3 sequences, about 31% appearing once. At about 600 ng per sample, bulk tumor genomic DNA provided the template. From each primary tumor, several far-apart biopsies were obtained during surgery. Curative surgery was performed on patients who had untreated, newly diagnosed non-small cell lung cancer. Specimen: lung tumor tissue. The source of these receptors is a woman aged 45-65 years with non-small cell lung cancer.

The chain combines TRBV27 with TRBJ2-7; 9 positions match TRBD2. The V gene's germline CDR1 is MNHEY and CDR2 SMNVEV (reference sequence). This CDR3 has 16 residues. After removal of 6 bases from V and 4 bases from J, the junction contained 13 bases not matched to a gene. In nucleotides, the CDR3 is TGTGCCAGCAGCCAAAATAGCGGGAGACCCTCATACGAGCAGTACTTC. Translated, it gives CASSQNSGRPSYEQYF.

In this sample, this clonotype turned up many times. The chain has TRBV12-3 or TRBV12-4 and TRBJ2-7, with a possible D match to TRBD1 (5 bases). This CDR3 comprises 13 residues. With 6 bases removed from V and 0 bases from J, the gap between germline ends came to 9 bases. The CDR3 sequence: CASSARASYEQYF. Written as DNA, the CDR3 is TGTGCCAGCAGCGCCAGGGCCTCCTACGAGCAGTACTTC.

The J gene is TRBJ2-3, the V gene TRBV6-1, with TRBD2 identical over 10 bases. CDR1 and CDR2 (germline): MNHNS, SASEGT. V lost 7 bases to trimming and J lost 3 bases; unmatched junction nucleotides: 16. This CDR3 contains 18 residues. DNA for the CDR3: TGTGCCAGCACCCCGCGGAAGCTGCAGCGGGGGGGTACAGATACGCAGTATTTT. It translates to CASTPRKLQRGGTDTQYF.

V gene TRBV28 combines with J gene TRBJ1-5, with D maybe TRBD1 (5 bases). V was trimmed by 2 bases and J by 6 bases, leaving 20 bases between them. CDR3 size: 17 residues. CDR1 is MDHEN, CDR2 SYDVKM, per germline. The CDR3 here is CASSLGQGGDGSQPQHF. The DNA for the CDR3 is TGTGCCAGCAGTTTAGGCCAGGGAGGGGACGGGAGTCAGCCCCAGCATTTT.

Many counts were recorded for this clonotype. CDR3 residues: CASSLAGGAGANVLTF. Here the CDR3 DNA reads TGCGCCAGCAGCTTGGCCGGGGGGGCTGGGGCCAACGTCCTGACTTTC. The V gene is TRBV5-1, the J gene TRBJ2-6, with TRBD2 matching over 8 bases. CDR3 length: 16 amino acids. V trimming: 0 bases; J trimming: 2 bases; junction bases outside the gene matches: 1. Germline V gives CDR1 SGHRS, CDR2 YFSETQ.

This clonotype was seen repeatedly, ten times or more. V is TRBV6-2 or TRBV6-3 and J is TRBJ2-2; the match to TRBD2 covers 12 bases. The CDR3 runs to 17 residues. With 4 bases clipped from V and 3 bases from J, the junction kept 6 bases outside the gene matches. CDR1 is MNHEY and CDR2 is SVGEGT in the germline V gene. The CDR3 reads CASSSTSGGTYTGELFF. DNA for the CDR3: TGTGCCAGCAGTTCCACTAGCGGGGGGACCTACACCGGGGAGCTGTTTTTT.

In the case of this clonotype: In this CDR3 the conserved last residue, phenylalanine or tryptophan, is missing, so a read error is likely. The limits of the CDR3 on the DNA are not certain, so only TCRdb's listed CDR3 is given. V is TRBV9 and J is TRBJ2-3; TRBD1 reflects the table's D call only, with no check against the DNA. Per germline, CDR1 SGDLS and CDR2 YYNGEE. The CDR3 has 17 amino acids, counting both end residues. CDR3 loop: CASSGSGTAPYEQYFGP.

This clonotype was detected many times. This chain uses TRBV10-3 with TRBJ2-5; TRBD1 is a possible D gene (5 bases). Germline assignment: CDR1 ENHRY and CDR2 SYGVKD. This CDR3 comprises 12 residues. Between the trimmed V and J ends, which lost 3 bases and 3 bases, there was a span of 5 bases. The CDR3 protein is CAISDREETQYF. CDR3 in DNA: TGTGCCATCAGTGACAGGGAAGAGACCCAGTACTTC.

This clonotype was counted at least ten times. V gene TRBV7-9 combines with J gene TRBJ1-2; 12 bases map to TRBD1. V lost 5 bases, J lost 2 bases, and 6 bases stayed unmatched. This CDR3 has 16 amino acids. Germline assignment: CDR1 SEHNR and CDR2 FQNEAQ (reference sequence). CDR3 sequence reads: CASSRGTGGGNYGYTF. CDR3 coding DNA: TGTGCCAGCAGCCGAGGGACAGGGGGCGGGAACTATGGCTACACCTTC.

The chain couples TRBV3-1 to TRBJ2-1; TRBD2 matches at 11 bases. Per the germline V gene, CDR1 is LGHDT and CDR2 is YNNKEL (reference sequence). This CDR3 is 16 amino acids long. The V gene end was trimmed by 7 bases and the J gene end by 7 bases; junction bases not matched to a gene: 12. Here the CDR3 reads CASTKGLAGYKNEQFF. DNA of the CDR3: TGTGCCAGCACCAAAGGACTAGCGGGTTATAAGAATGAGCAGTTCTTC.

This clonotype is medium-sized within its sample. J is TRBJ1-4 and V is TRBV5-1, with 9 bases fitting TRBD1. Unmatched junction bases numbered 4, after V lost 5 bases and J lost 5 bases. Germline V gives CDR1 SGHRS, CDR2 YFSETQ. CDR3 length: 14 amino acids. The CDR3 protein is CASRGGQGNEKLFF. The CDR3 coding sequence is TGCGCCAGCAGAGGGGGACAGGGCAATGAAAAACTGTTTTTT.

This clonotype was detected once. The chain employs TRBV11-2 and TRBJ2-7; D is ambiguous. The CDR3 loop spans 14 amino acids. Germline CDR1 SGHAT, CDR2 FQNNGV. Trimming took 5 bases from V and 5 from J, leaving 16 bases between them. CDR3 region: CASSQDLRVHEQYF. The CDR3 coding sequence is TGTGCCAGCAGCCAGGACCTTAGGGTCCACGAGCAGTACTTC.

This chain links TRBV27 with TRBJ1-2; D perhaps matches TRBD1 (6 bases). Trimming pared 6 bases from V and 2 bases from J, leaving 19 bases between. The CDR3 is 16 amino acids. The germline CDR1 and CDR2 sequences are MNHEY and SMNVEV (reference sequence). The CDR3 DNA reads as TGTGCCAGCAGCCAAAAAGGACAGACGCTAAACTATGGCTACACCTTC. Residues: CASSQKGQTLNYGYTF.

This chain uses TRBV5-1 with TRBJ2-3, with no clear D. Trimming stripped 4 bases from V and 0 bases from J, with 12 bases between. Germline V lookup: CDR1 SGHRS, CDR2 YFSETQ. The CDR3 extends over 15 amino acids. CDR3 residues: CASSPAPPSTDTQYF. CDR3 coding DNA: TGCGCCAGCAGCCCCGCTCCACCTAGCACAGATACGCAGTATTTT.

This clonotype appeared many times. The chain recombines TRBV27 with TRBJ1-5, with a possible D match to TRBD1 (5 bases). This CDR3 is built from 12 residues. Germline CDR1 and CDR2: MNHEY and SMNVEV (reference sequence). The ends were cut back, 3 bases at V and 6 bases at J, with 6 bases in the middle. CDR3 nucleotides: TGTGCCAGCAGTTTTGGGGGTCAGCCCCAGCATTTT. It codes for CASSFGGQPQHF.

About this clonotype: It may be a read error: a sequence one base away is much more abundant. The chain uses TRBV20-1 and TRBJ2-3; 10 bases fit TRBD2. The CDR3 consists of 16 residues. The V gene's germline CDR1 is DFQATT and CDR2 SNEGSKA (reference sequence). The CDR3 DNA reads as TGCAGTCCACAGACCGAGACTAGCGGGTCTACAGATGCGCAGTATTTT. Protein product: CSPQTETSGSTDAQYF.

The J gene is TRBJ1-2, the V gene TRBV24-1; a possible D gene is TRBD1 (6 bases). The CDR3 consists of 13 residues. Germline V gene sequence: CDR1 KGHDR, CDR2 SFDVKD. V was trimmed by 3 bases and J by 6 bases, leaving 10 bases between them. The CDR3 DNA is TGTGCCACCAGTGATGGAGGGGGAAATGGCTACACCTTC. Protein: CATSDGGGNGYTF.

The rearrangement joins TRBV24-1 to TRBJ2-3, with TRBD1 matching 8 bases. CDR3 length equals 17 residues. J was trimmed by 2 bases and V by 3 bases; bases with no gene match: 9. The germline gives CDR1 KGHDR, CDR2 SFDVKD. The CDR3 bases are TGTGCCACCAGTGATCCCGCGCAGGGGGCTTTCACAGATACGCAGTATTTT. Amino acids: CATSDPAQGAFTDTQYF.

V usage is TRBV5-6 and J usage is TRBJ1-2, with D unclear. V was clipped by 6 bases and J by 1 base, with 16 bases between them. The CDR3 extends over 15 amino acids. Germline V gives CDR1 SGHDT, CDR2 YYEEEE. The CDR3 reads CASNYDQRRNYGYTF. As DNA, the CDR3 is TGTGCCAGCAATTATGACCAACGTCGTAACTATGGCTACACCTTC.

As to this clonotype: It may be a read error: a sequence one base away is much more abundant. The chain employs TRBV9 and TRBJ2-1; D remains unclear. The ends were cut back, 4 bases at V and 4 bases at J, with 15 bases in the middle. CDR1 is SGDLS, CDR2 YYNGEE, per germline. CDR3 size: 15 residues. The CDR3 bases are TGTGCCAGCAGCTTAGAACCAGTAGGGTACAATGAGCAGTTCTTC. This encodes CASSLEPVGYNEQFF.

Turning to this clonotype: Possible read error: a much larger clone is one base away. V usage is TRBV18 and J usage is TRBJ2-2, with D unclear. The length of the CDR3 is 15 residues. CDR1 KGHSH and CDR2 LQKENI come from the germline V gene. This CDR3 is CASSPPTTNTEELFF. CDR3 sequence (DNA): TGTGCCAGCTCACCACCTACTACGAACACCGAGGAGCTGTTTTTT.

This clonotype was seen at least ten times. The V and J genes are TRBV18 and TRBJ1-3; no clear D gene. V lost 0 bases and J lost 2, with 8 bases in between. The germline gives CDR1 KGHSH, CDR2 LQKENI. The CDR3 has 15 amino acids. The CDR3 is CASSPPRAPGNTIYF. In nucleotides, the CDR3 is TGTGCCAGCTCACCACCGAGGGCGCCTGGAAACACCATATATTTT.